The rows below give T cell receptor beta chains drawn from one sample of a study of early T cells in non-severe SARS-CoV-2 infection. TCRdb itself ran the 5' RACE reads through MiXCR, one entry per CDR3 protein. The table lists over 70,000 distinct CDR3 sequences, roughly an eighth of them singletons. Input material: whole blood. These receptors all come from an adult who was a healthcare worker with PCR-confirmed SARS-CoV-2 infection or an uninfected control (not recorded which). Each CDR3 is given with its conserved first and last residue. Each record gives: clone size, J gene, V gene, D gene, CDR3 protein, CDR3 DNA. D genes are given only for firm matches. Expanded clones are given a class, and other clones once, few, many or no size at all.

abundance: few
j_gene: TRBJ2-7
v_gene: TRBV6-2/TRBV6-3
d_gene: TRBD2
CDR3aa: CASSPSGRVHEQYF
CDR3nt: TGTGCCAGCAGTCCTAGCGGGAGAGTCCACGAGCAGTACTTC

abundance: -
j_gene: TRBJ2-3
v_gene: TRBV11-3
d_gene: -
CDR3aa: CASSLGVEGGGDTQYF
CDR3nt: TGTGCCAGCAGCTTAGGCGTCGAGGGAGGCGGCGATACGCAGTATTTT

abundance: -
j_gene: TRBJ1-2
v_gene: TRBV29-1
d_gene: -
CDR3aa: CSVSKGDNYGYTF
CDR3nt: TGCAGCGTTAGCAAGGGGGATAACTATGGCTACACCTTC

abundance: -
j_gene: TRBJ2-1
v_gene: TRBV7-9
d_gene: -
CDR3aa: CASATGSYNEQFF
CDR3nt: TGTGCCAGCGCTACAGGGTCCTACAATGAGCAGTTCTTC

abundance: -
j_gene: TRBJ2-5
v_gene: TRBV7-2
d_gene: TRBD1
CDR3aa: CASSLGQSETQYF
CDR3nt: TGTGCCAGCAGCTTGGGACAGTCAGAGACCCAGTACTTC

abundance: few
j_gene: TRBJ2-1
v_gene: TRBV7-2
d_gene: -
CDR3aa: CASSTGRGSSYNEQFF
CDR3nt: TGTGCCAGCAGCACCGGCCGAGGGAGCTCCTACAATGAGCAGTTCTTC

abundance: -
j_gene: TRBJ2-1
v_gene: TRBV20-1
d_gene: TRBD2
CDR3aa: CSARWGLAGAEQFF
CDR3nt: TGCAGTGCTAGATGGGGACTAGCGGGGGCTGAGCAGTTCTTC

abundance: -
j_gene: TRBJ2-7
v_gene: TRBV12-3/TRBV12-4
d_gene: TRBD2
CDR3aa: CASSGTSGTYEQYF
CDR3nt: TGTGCCAGCAGTGGGACTAGCGGTACCTACGAGCAGTACTTC

abundance: few
j_gene: TRBJ1-5
v_gene: TRBV30
d_gene: -
CDR3aa: CAWSVQGNQPQHF
CDR3nt: TGTGCCTGGAGTGTACAGGGCAATCAGCCCCAGCATTTT

abundance: few
j_gene: TRBJ2-3
v_gene: TRBV12-3/TRBV12-4
d_gene: TRBD2
CDR3aa: CASSFTSGNTDTQYF
CDR3nt: TGTGCCAGCAGTTTTACTAGCGGTAACACAGATACGCAGTATTTT

abundance: -
j_gene: TRBJ2-1
v_gene: TRBV6-6
d_gene: TRBD2
CDR3aa: CASSSAGDSYNEQFF
CDR3nt: TGTGCCAGCAGTTCCGCGGGAGACTCCTACAATGAGCAGTTCTTC

abundance: -
j_gene: TRBJ1-3
v_gene: TRBV3-1
d_gene: TRBD1
CDR3aa: CASSPRQGSGNTIYF
CDR3nt: TGTGCCAGCAGCCCTCGACAGGGCTCTGGAAACACCATATATTTT

abundance: many
j_gene: TRBJ2-7
v_gene: TRBV6-2/TRBV6-3
d_gene: -
CDR3aa: CASNGPAGLSYEQYF
CDR3nt: TGTGCCAGCAATGGCCCGGCAGGCCTGTCCTACGAGCAGTACTTC

abundance: -
j_gene: TRBJ2-3
v_gene: TRBV7-9
d_gene: TRBD1
CDR3aa: CASSPEQTGGTDTQYF
CDR3nt: TGTGCCAGCAGCCCGGAACAGACAGGGGGCACAGATACGCAGTATTTT

abundance: -
j_gene: TRBJ1-2
v_gene: TRBV12-5
d_gene: TRBD1
CDR3aa: CASGLTPGTGNNYGYTF
CDR3nt: TGTGCTAGTGGTTTGACGCCCGGGACAGGAAACAACTATGGCTACACCTTC

abundance: -
j_gene: TRBJ2-3
v_gene: TRBV7-8
d_gene: -
CDR3aa: CASSFPEEGRWGTDTQYF
CDR3nt: TGTGCCAGCAGCTTTCCCGAGGAGGGGCGCTGGGGCACAGATACGCAGTATTTT

abundance: -
j_gene: TRBJ1-1
v_gene: TRBV12-3/TRBV12-4
d_gene: -
CDR3aa: CASSLNHITEAFF
CDR3nt: TGTGCCAGCAGTTTAAATCATATCACTGAAGCTTTCTTT

abundance: -
j_gene: TRBJ1-5
v_gene: TRBV21-1
d_gene: -
CDR3aa: CASSSLTATRGNQPQHF
CDR3nt: TGTGCCAGCAGCAGTCTTACGGCTACGAGAGGCAATCAGCCCCAGCATTTT

abundance: -
j_gene: TRBJ2-2
v_gene: TRBV7-8
d_gene: -
CDR3aa: CASSGSQGPFTGELFF
CDR3nt: TGTGCCAGCAGCGGATCCCAGGGGCCGTTTACCGGGGAGCTGTTTTTT

abundance: -
j_gene: TRBJ2-2
v_gene: TRBV20-1
d_gene: -
CDR3aa: CSARFTSAIAGELFF
CDR3nt: TGCAGTGCTAGATTCACTAGTGCAATTGCGGGGGAGCTGTTTTTT

abundance: many
j_gene: TRBJ2-3
v_gene: TRBV7-2
d_gene: TRBD2
CDR3aa: CASSLRLAGGPDTQYF
CDR3nt: TGTGCCAGCAGCTTAAGACTAGCGGGAGGGCCAGATACGCAGTATTTT

abundance: many
j_gene: TRBJ1-2
v_gene: TRBV11-2
d_gene: -
CDR3aa: CASSLVRDYGYTF
CDR3nt: TGTGCCAGCAGCTTAGTACGGGACTATGGCTACACCTTC

abundance: few
j_gene: TRBJ1-4
v_gene: TRBV12-3/TRBV12-4
d_gene: -
CDR3aa: CASITGLMDGGEKLFF
CDR3nt: TGTGCCAGCATTACCGGGCTAATGGACGGGGGTGAAAAACTGTTTTTT

abundance: few
j_gene: TRBJ1-3
v_gene: TRBV7-9
d_gene: -
CDR3aa: CASSLFGGNFVPGNTIYF
CDR3nt: TGTGCCAGCAGCTTATTCGGGGGCAATTTTGTCCCTGGAAACACCATATATTTT

abundance: -
j_gene: TRBJ2-7
v_gene: TRBV19
d_gene: TRBD2
CDR3aa: CASSTGGRGAYEQYF
CDR3nt: TGTGCCAGTAGTACTGGGGGACGGGGGGCCTACGAGCAGTACTTC

abundance: few
j_gene: TRBJ1-3
v_gene: TRBV20-1
d_gene: TRBD1
CDR3aa: CSARNPGQGSGNTIYF
CDR3nt: TGCAGTGCTAGAAATCCGGGACAGGGATCCGGAAACACCATATATTTT